The 25 T cell receptor beta chains presented below share a single source sample, sequenced in a study of T-cell reconstitution after alpha-beta-depleted transplantation in children. This sample's TCRbeta library carried unique molecular identifier barcodes. TCRdb used MiXCR to reprocess the PCR reads, holding one entry per CDR3 protein. The table shows tens of thousands of distinct CDR3 sequences, with 15% to 20% occurring only once. The sample in question was PBMCs, mostly from graft donor cells, obtained 360 days after TCRalphabeta/CD19-depleted stem cell transplant. The origin of the receptors is a male patient aged 2 to 10 who had a stem cell transplant for acute lymphoblastic leukemia, so the T cells may come from the graft donor.

This clonotype has just a few counts. The chain uses TRBV6-5 and TRBJ2-1; 10 bases align to TRBD1. Germline V lookup: CDR1 MNHEY, CDR2 SVGAGI. Trimming cost V 0 bases and J 9 bases; bases outside gene matches: 11. This CDR3 is 17 amino acids long. The CDR3 bases are TGTGCCAGCAGTTACTCGGCGACAGGGGGCCTCGTCGGTGAGCAGTTCTTC. It yields the protein CASSYSATGGLVGEQFF.

The chain joins TRBV5-1 to TRBJ2-3; 10 bases are a match to TRBD1. The CDR3 is made up of 14 amino acids. The ends lost 2 bases at V and 5 bases at J; junction bases unmatched: 2. Per germline, CDR1 SGHRS and CDR2 YFSETQ. The CDR3 bases are TGCGCCAGCAGCTTCAGGACAGGGGGAGATACGCAGTATTTT. Translation gives CASSFRTGGDTQYF.

This chain links TRBV25-1 with TRBJ2-5; D perhaps matches TRBD1 (5 bases). The CDR3 is 15 amino acids. Trimming took 2 bases from V and 4 from J, leaving 14 bases between them. Per germline, CDR1 MGHDK and CDR2 SYGVNS. Written as DNA, the CDR3 is TGTGCCAGCAGTGAAGGGGCGTGGGGCCGAGAGACCCAGTACTTC. It yields the protein CASSEGAWGRETQYF. The full variable domain, rest sourced from reference TRBV25-1 and TRBJ2-5, is EADIYQTPRYLVIGTGKKITLECSQTMGHDKMYWYQQDPGMELHLIHYSYGVNSTEKGDLSSESTVSRIRTEHFPLTLESARPSHTSQYLCASSEGAWGRETQYFGPGTRLLVL.

This clonotype has a handful of counts. This chain connects TRBV5-1 to TRBJ2-2; D gene ambiguous. The V end lost 4 bases, the J end lost 3 bases, and 10 bases lay between the germline ends. The CDR3 totals 14 residues. CDR1 is SGHRS and CDR2 is YFSETQ in the germline V gene. The CDR3 nucleotides are TGCGCCAGCAGCCGATACGGCTACACCGGGGAGCTGTTTTTT. It is translated as CASSRYGYTGELFF. The full variable domain, in which reference TRBV5-1 and TRBJ2-2 provide the parts outside the CDR3, is KAGVTQTPRYLIKTRGQQVTLSCSPISGHRSVSWYQQTPGQGLQFLFEYFSETQRNKGNFPGRFSGRQFSNSRSEMNVSTLELGDSALYLCASSRYGYTGELFFGEGSRLTVL.

This clonotype was recorded at least ten times. The chain uses TRBV10-3 and TRBJ2-5; D is uncertain. Trimming left V 1 base short and J 0 bases short, with 0 bases between. CDR1 is ENHRY and CDR2 is SYGVKD in the germline V gene. This CDR3 has 12 residues. The CDR3 bases are TGTGCCATCAGTGAGTACCAAGAGACCCAGTACTTC. It translates to CAISEYQETQYF.

This clonotype was found many times. V usage is TRBV5-1 and J usage is TRBJ2-7, with D unclear. V was pared by 0 bases and J by 6 bases, with 10 bases between. This CDR3 has 13 amino acids. Germline CDR1 reads SGHRS; CDR2 reads YFSETQ. CDR3 sequence reads: CASSLEVRSEQYF. CDR3 bases: TGCGCCAGCAGCTTGGAGGTCAGAAGCGAGCAGTACTTC.

This clonotype was counted ten times or more. This chain uses TRBV7-9 with TRBJ2-7; D is ambiguous. The CDR3 has 15 residues. Trimming took 6 bases from V and 0 from J, leaving 15 bases between them. Germline values: CDR1 SEHNR, CDR2 FQNEAQ (reference sequence). The CDR3 nucleotides read TGTGCCAGCAGGCAAGACACGATGGTCTCCTACGAGCAGTACTTC. Translating gives CASRQDTMVSYEQYF.

This clonotype was observed many times. The genes are TRBV29-1 and TRBJ2-7, with D possibly being TRBD1 (5 bases). The CDR3 covers 12 residues. Trimming cost V 3 bases and J 2 bases, with 8 bases left between them. Looked up from germline, CDR1 is SQVTM and CDR2 is ANQGSEA. The CDR3 nucleotides are TGCAGCGTTGAGGAGACAGCCTACGAGCAGTACTTC. The encoded protein is CSVEETAYEQYF.

This clonotype was seen ten or more times. The CDR3 nucleotides read TGTGCCAGCAGTCTCCCGGTGCGGGAGCAGACCCAGTACTTC. It translates to CASSLPVREQTQYF. V and J are TRBV7-9 and TRBJ2-5; 7 bases fit TRBD2. The V segment lost 6 bases and the J segment 6 bases; nucleotides outside the gene matches: 10. The CDR3 is 14 residues long. Germline CDR1 SEHNR, CDR2 FQNEAQ (reference sequence).

This clonotype was seen a few times. The chain carries TRBV12-3 or TRBV12-4 and TRBJ2-1, with 8 bases identical to TRBD2. V lost 4 bases to trimming and J lost 4 bases; unmatched junction nucleotides: 15. The CDR3 has 18 residues. The CDR3 is CASSSFSRAGAWYNEQFF. CDR3 coding DNA: TGTGCCAGCAGTTCATTTTCCCGAGCGGGAGCTTGGTACAATGAGCAGTTCTTC.

This clonotype was seen repeatedly, ten times or more. This chain joins TRBV5-1 and TRBJ1-1; 7 bases map to TRBD1. V shed 0 bases, J shed 5 bases, and the junction held 4 bases outside the gene matches. CDR1 and CDR2 from the germline V gene are SGHRS and YFSETQ. This CDR3 comprises 14 residues. The CDR3 loop is CASSLEGGRTEAFF. The CDR3 DNA is TGCGCCAGCAGCTTGGAAGGGGGCCGGACTGAAGCTTTCTTT.

The V and J genes are TRBV6-2 or TRBV6-3 and TRBJ2-7; 7 bases match TRBD2. The CDR3 totals 18 residues. J was trimmed by 1 base and V by 8 bases; bases with no gene match: 20. From germline, CDR1 is MNHEY and CDR2 SVGEGT. As DNA, the CDR3 is TGTGCCAGCTGCTTACTCGCGGGAGTAAAAGTGAGGTCCTACGAGCAGTACTTC. This sequence encodes CASCLLAGVKVRSYEQYF.

The V call is TRBV24-1, the J call TRBJ2-5, with TRBD1 identical over 10 bases. This CDR3 has 16 residues. Germline loops: CDR1 KGHDR, CDR2 SFDVKD. Trimming removed 4 bases from V and 5 bases from J; junction bases left unmatched: 9. The CDR3 here is CATSDPNDRGRETQYF. CDR3 nucleotides: TGTGCCACCAGTGACCCCAACGACAGGGGGCGGGAGACCCAGTACTTC.

This clonotype was seen a handful of times. The chain has TRBV5-1 and TRBJ2-1; weak D call: TRBD1 (6 bases). The CDR3 has 13 amino acids. The V gene's germline CDR1 is SGHRS and CDR2 YFSETQ. The germline V and J ends were trimmed by 4 bases and 7 bases, with 12 bases remaining between them. The CDR3 DNA reads as TGCGCCAGCAGCAACCTTAGGGGGAATGAGCAGTTCTTC. It codes for CASSNLRGNEQFF.

This clonotype was seen a handful of times. The chain uses TRBV15 and TRBJ2-1; D is unclear. V dropped 0 bases and J dropped 3 bases, with 6 bases sitting between them. The CDR3 is made up of 14 amino acids. Germline V lookup: CDR1 LNHNV, CDR2 YYDKDF (reference sequence). The CDR3 sequence is CATSRESVYNEQFF. The CDR3 DNA sequence: TGTGCCACCAGCAGAGAATCTGTCTACAATGAGCAGTTCTTC.

This clonotype was picked up a small number of times. The gene calls are TRBV3-1 and TRBJ2-1; 11 nucleotides line up with TRBD2. The V gene's germline CDR1 is LGHDT and CDR2 YNNKEL (reference sequence). The CDR3 runs to 18 residues. Trimming took 5 bases from V and 9 from J; bases not matched to a gene: 18. The CDR3 DNA sequence: TGTGCCAGCAGCACAAGTCCCTTGGGACTAGCGGAGCTGGGTGAGCAGTTCTTC. Translation gives CASSTSPLGLAELGEQFF.

This clonotype was observed a handful of times. Compared with germline, one end of the junction differs, possibly owing to a read error. V and J are TRBV7-6 and TRBJ2-5; possible D gene TRBD2, 6 bases. The CDR3 length is 16 residues. Looked up from germline, CDR1 is SGHVS and CDR2 is FNYEAQ. CDR3 in DNA: TGTGCCAGCTGCTTGGGTATGATTAGCGGCGAAGAGACCCAGTACTTC. Protein: CASCLGMISGEETQYF.

The V gene is TRBV11-3, the J gene TRBJ2-1; D might be TRBD2 (6 bases). CDR1 is SGHNT, CDR2 YENEEA, per germline. Between the trimmed V and J ends, which lost 5 bases and 8 bases, there was a span of 16 bases. CDR3 size: 14 residues. The CDR3 loop is CASSPSHSGYEQFF. Written as DNA, the CDR3 is TGTGCCAGCAGCCCGAGTCATAGCGGCTATGAGCAGTTCTTC. Combining the CDR3 with reference TRBV11-3 and TRBJ2-1 gives the whole variable domain EAGVVQSPRYKIIEKKQPVAFWCNPISGHNTLYWYLQNLGQGPELLIRYENEEAVDDSQLPKDRFSAERLKGVDSTLKIQPAELGDSAVYLCASSPSHSGYEQFFGPGTRLTVL.

This clonotype occurred a few times. This chain joins TRBV10-3 and TRBJ2-4; D is unclear. The CDR3 length is 15 residues. V was shortened by 3 bases and J by 0 bases, with 9 bases between the two germline ends. CDR1 is ENHRY, CDR2 SYGVKD, per germline. DNA of the CDR3: TGTGCCATCAGTGAAGGCCCACTAGCCAAAAACATTCAGTACTTC. Amino acid sequence: CAISEGPLAKNIQYF.

This chain joins TRBV2 and TRBJ2-2, with D uncertain. The V gene lost 5 bases and the J gene lost 0 bases, with 7 bases spanning the gap. CDR1 SNHLY and CDR2 FYNNEI come from the germline V gene. The CDR3 covers 14 residues. This CDR3 is CASSQTSNTGELFF. In DNA, the CDR3 is TGTGCCAGCAGTCAGACCTCGAACACCGGGGAGCTGTTTTTT.

In this sample, this clonotype turned up a few times. The chain couples TRBV9 to TRBJ2-5; D may be TRBD1 or TRBD2 (6 bases each). The CDR3 length is 15 residues. Per germline, CDR1 SGDLS and CDR2 YYNGEE. The ends were cut back, 0 bases at V and 5 bases at J, with 14 bases in the middle. The CDR3 DNA reads as TGTGCCAGCAGCGTAGTTTTGGGGGGCAGGGAGACCCAGTACTTC. Translated: CASSVVLGGRETQYF. Drawing the rest from reference TRBV9 and TRBJ2-5, the complete variable domain is DSGVTQTPKHLITATGQRVTLRCSPRSGDLSVYWYQQSLDQGLQFLIQYYNGEERAKGNILERFSAQQFPDLHSELNLSSLELGDSALYFCASSVVLGGRETQYFGPGTRLLVL.

Only a few counts were recorded for this clonotype. This chain joins TRBV4-1 and TRBJ2-5; D perhaps matches TRBD1 (5 bases). V was cut by 1 base and J by 2 bases, with 14 bases left in between. Germline CDR1 is MGHRA and CDR2 is YSYEKL. The CDR3 runs 16 residues. Written as DNA, the CDR3 is TGCGCCAGCAGCCAAGTTAGCCGGACAAATCAAGAGACCCAGTACTTC. Translating gives CASSQVSRTNQETQYF.

This clonotype was picked up a small number of times. The CDR3 is CASSKAGLPGETQYF. CDR3 DNA sequence: TGTGCCAGCAGCAAAGCGGGACTCCCTGGGGAGACCCAGTACTTC. V and J are TRBV7-7 and TRBJ2-5; 7 nucleotides match TRBD2. The ends lost 5 bases at V and 5 bases at J; junction bases unmatched: 11. The germline CDR1 and CDR2 sequences are SSHAT and FNYEAQ (reference sequence). The CDR3 is made up of 15 amino acids. The full variable domain, in which reference TRBV7-7 and TRBJ2-5 provide the parts outside the CDR3, is GAGVSQSPRYKVTKRGQDVTLRCDPISSHATLYWYQQALGQGPEFLTYFNYEAQPDKSGLPSDRFSAERPEGSISTLTIQRTEQRDSAMYRCASSKAGLPGETQYFGPGTRLLVL.

This clonotype was recorded a few times. The V gene is TRBV9, the J gene TRBJ2-3, with D unresolved. The germline CDR1 and CDR2 sequences are SGDLS and YYNGEE. Trimming cost V 1 base and J 3 bases, with 6 bases left between them. The CDR3 length is 13 residues. The DNA of the CDR3 is TGTGCCAGCAGCGTATACCCGACAGATACGCAGTATTTT. This sequence encodes CASSVYPTDTQYF.

This clonotype was found a few times. The V gene is TRBV10-3, the J gene TRBJ2-5; D is possibly TRBD2 (6 bases). This CDR3 is built from 14 residues. Between the trimmed V and J ends, which lost 10 bases and 2 bases, there was a span of 17 bases. Germline values: CDR1 ENHRY, CDR2 SYGVKD. The DNA for the CDR3 is TGTGCCACCCTGGCGGGGAGAGAGCAAGAGACCCAGTACTTC. It translates to CATLAGREQETQYF.